This T cell receptor (beta chain) was identified during a study of T cells after yellow fever vaccination. Points from the study as a whole: Detected again after the booster were most primary-vaccination clones, at about 96% CD4 and approximately 90% CD8. Abundant clonotypes from the bulk population could get into FACS-sorted repertoires as contaminants. The study found a weaker secondary response that peaked faster, day 5 versus 15.

Per the germline V gene, CDR1 is MNHNS and CDR2 is SASEGT. The CDR3 consists of 15 residues. V lost 6 bases, J lost 4 bases, and 16 bases lay in between. Production of TCR cDNA was by 5'RACE template switching, which also added a universal primer site and UMIs. MiXCR, applied by TCRdb to the 5' RACE reads, yields one record per CDR3 protein. This sample has about 550,000 distinct CDR3 sequences; about a fifth occur once, and the top ten carry 13% to 15%. This clonotype was seen only a few times. Its antigen is still unknown. The receptor was isolated from a man aged 25-45 years who received the YFV17D yellow fever vaccine. The chain carries TRBV6-1 and TRBJ1-5, with no clear D. Material: PBMCs, obtained 15 days after the yellow fever booster vaccination. The CDR3 is CASSPGEGLNQPQHF. The CDR3 DNA reads as TGTGCCAGCAGCCCCGGAGAAGGGTTAAATCAGCCCCAGCATTTT.